This T cell receptor beta chain was identified in a study of shared clonotypes between healthy human individuals. Of note for this clone: What it binds is unknown.

The CDR3 is 16 amino acids. Trimming removed 5 bases from V and 4 bases from J; junction bases left unmatched: 9. Participating donors were healthy, HIV-negative adults free of recent acute infections or vaccinations. Findings and caveats of the study: What limited the represented genetic and exposure-history diversity was the small number of donors.

Splitting of each subset's genomic DNA was done evenly across several immunoSEQ plates. The table came from immunoSEQ multiplex PCR; TCRdb's copy has only in-frame clones and leaves some out. In the table there are 450,000 or so clones, over 60% of which are singletons. The clonotype was recovered from a woman aged 40-49 years in good health. Some clones in this sample may be carry-over from other donors' samples. Input material: PBMCs. V and J are TRBV6-7 and TRBJ2-1; TRBD2 agrees at 9 bases. TRBV6-7 counts as an open reading frame of uncertain function. The CDR3 bases are TGTGCCAGCAGTAACCAGAGCGGGAGGCCGTACAATGAGCAGTTCTTC. This codes for CASSNQSGRPYNEQFF.